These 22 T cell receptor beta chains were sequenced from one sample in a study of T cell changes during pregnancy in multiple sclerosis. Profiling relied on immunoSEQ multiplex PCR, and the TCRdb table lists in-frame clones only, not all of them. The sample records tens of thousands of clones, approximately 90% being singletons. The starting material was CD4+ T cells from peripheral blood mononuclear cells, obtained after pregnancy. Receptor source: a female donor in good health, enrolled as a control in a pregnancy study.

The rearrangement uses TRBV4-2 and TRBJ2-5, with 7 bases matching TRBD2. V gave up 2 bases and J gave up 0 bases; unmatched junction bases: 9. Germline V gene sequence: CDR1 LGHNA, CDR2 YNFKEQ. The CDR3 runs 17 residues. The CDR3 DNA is TGTGCCAGCAGCCAATTGTGGGCGCGGGAGTACCAAGAGACCCAGTACTTC. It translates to CASSQLWAREYQETQYF.

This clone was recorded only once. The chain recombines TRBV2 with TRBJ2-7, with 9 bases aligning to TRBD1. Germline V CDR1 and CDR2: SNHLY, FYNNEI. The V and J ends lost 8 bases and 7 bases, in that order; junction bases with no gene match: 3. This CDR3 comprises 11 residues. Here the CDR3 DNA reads TGTGCCAGCCACAGGGGGCTTGAGCAGTACTTC. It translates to CASHRGLEQYF. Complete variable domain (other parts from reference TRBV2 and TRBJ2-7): EPEVTQTPSHQVTQMGQEVILRCVPISNHLYFYWYRQILGQKVEFLVSFYNNEISEKSEIFDDQFSVERPDGSNFTLKIRSTKLEDSAMYFCASHRGLEQYFGPGTRLTVT.

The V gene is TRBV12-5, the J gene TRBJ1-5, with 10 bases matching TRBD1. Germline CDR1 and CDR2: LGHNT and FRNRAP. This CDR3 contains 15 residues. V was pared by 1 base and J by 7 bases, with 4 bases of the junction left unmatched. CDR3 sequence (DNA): TGTGCTAGTGGTTTGGGACAGGGGGCAGAGCAGCCCCAGCATTTT. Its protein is CASGLGQGAEQPQHF. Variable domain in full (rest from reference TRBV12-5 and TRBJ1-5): DARVTQTPRHKVTEMGQEVTMRCQPILGHNTVFWYRQTMMQGLELLAYFRNRAPLDDSGMPKDRFSAEMPDATLATLKIQPSEPRDSAVYFCASGLGQGAEQPQHFGDGTRLSIL.

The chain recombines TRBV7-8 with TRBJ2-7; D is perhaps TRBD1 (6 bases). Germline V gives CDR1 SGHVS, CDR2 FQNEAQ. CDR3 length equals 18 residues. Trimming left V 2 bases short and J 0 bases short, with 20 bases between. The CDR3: CASSLLAAGAKYSYEQYF. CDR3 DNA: TGTGCCAGCAGCTTACTAGCTGCAGGGGCCAAATACTCCTACGAGCAGTACTTC.

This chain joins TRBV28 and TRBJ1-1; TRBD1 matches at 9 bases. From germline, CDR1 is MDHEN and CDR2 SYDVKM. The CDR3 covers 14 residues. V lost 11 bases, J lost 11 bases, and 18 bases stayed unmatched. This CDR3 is CAATGQGSGRDAFF. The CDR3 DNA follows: TGTGCCGCGACGGGACAGGGATCGGGAAGAGATGCTTTCTTT.

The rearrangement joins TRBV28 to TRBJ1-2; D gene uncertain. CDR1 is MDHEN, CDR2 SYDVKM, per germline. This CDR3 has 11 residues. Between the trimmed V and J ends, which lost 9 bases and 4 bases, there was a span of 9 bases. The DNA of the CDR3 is TGTGCCAGTGGGCAGCTCTATGGCTACACCTTC. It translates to CASGQLYGYTF.

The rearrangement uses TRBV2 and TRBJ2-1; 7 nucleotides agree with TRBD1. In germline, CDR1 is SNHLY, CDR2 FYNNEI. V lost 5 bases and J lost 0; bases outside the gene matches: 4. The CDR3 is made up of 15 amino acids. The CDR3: CASSLQGISYNEQFF. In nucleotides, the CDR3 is TGTGCCAGCAGTTTACAGGGGATCTCCTACAATGAGCAGTTCTTC.

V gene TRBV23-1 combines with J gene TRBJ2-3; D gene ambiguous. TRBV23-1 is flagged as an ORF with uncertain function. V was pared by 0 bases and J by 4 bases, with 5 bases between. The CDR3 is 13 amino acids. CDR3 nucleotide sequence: TGCGCCAGCAGTCAATCTGAGGCAGATACGCAGTATTTT. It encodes CASSQSEADTQYF.

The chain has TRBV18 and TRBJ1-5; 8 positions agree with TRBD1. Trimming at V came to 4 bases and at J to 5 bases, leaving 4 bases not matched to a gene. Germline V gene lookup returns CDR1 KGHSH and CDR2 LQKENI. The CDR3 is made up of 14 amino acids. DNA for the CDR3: TGTGCCAGCTCACTAGGACAGGGTGATCAGCCCCAGCATTTT. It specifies CASSLGQGDQPQHF.

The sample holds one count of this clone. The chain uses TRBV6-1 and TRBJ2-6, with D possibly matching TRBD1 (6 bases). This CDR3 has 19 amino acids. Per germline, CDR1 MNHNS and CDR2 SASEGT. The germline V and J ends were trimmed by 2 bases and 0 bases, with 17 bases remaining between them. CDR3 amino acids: CASSELSARGRSGANVLTF. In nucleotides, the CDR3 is TGTGCCAGCAGTGAATTGTCCGCCAGGGGCCGCTCTGGGGCCAACGTCCTGACTTTC.

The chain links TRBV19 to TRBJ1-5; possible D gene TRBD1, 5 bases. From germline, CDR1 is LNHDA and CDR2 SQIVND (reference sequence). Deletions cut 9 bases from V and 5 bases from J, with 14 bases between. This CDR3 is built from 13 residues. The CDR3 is CASSQGLHQPQHF. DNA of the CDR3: TGTGCCAGCTCCCAGGGCCTCCATCAGCCCCAGCATTTT.

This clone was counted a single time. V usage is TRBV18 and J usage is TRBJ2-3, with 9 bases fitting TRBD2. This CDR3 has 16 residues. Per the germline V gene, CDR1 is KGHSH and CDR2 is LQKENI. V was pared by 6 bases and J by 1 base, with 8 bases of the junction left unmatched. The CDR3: CASSELSGGRTDTQYF. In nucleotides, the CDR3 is TGTGCCAGCTCGGAACTTAGCGGGGGTCGCACAGATACGCAGTATTTT.

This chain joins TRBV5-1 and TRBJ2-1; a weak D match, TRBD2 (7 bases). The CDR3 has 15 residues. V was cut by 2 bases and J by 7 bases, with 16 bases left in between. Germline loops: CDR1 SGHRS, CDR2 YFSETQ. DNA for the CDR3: TGCGCCAGCAGCTTTATCGCGGGGAGGGGGAATGAGCAGTTCTTC. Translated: CASSFIAGRGNEQFF.

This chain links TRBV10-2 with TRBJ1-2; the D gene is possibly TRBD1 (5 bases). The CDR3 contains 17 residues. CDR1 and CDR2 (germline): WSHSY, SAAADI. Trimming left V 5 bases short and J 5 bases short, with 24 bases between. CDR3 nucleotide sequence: TGCGCCAGCAGTCTGAGCGATGGGACGGGAGACCCTTATGGCTACACCTTC. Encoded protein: CASSLSDGTGDPYGYTF.

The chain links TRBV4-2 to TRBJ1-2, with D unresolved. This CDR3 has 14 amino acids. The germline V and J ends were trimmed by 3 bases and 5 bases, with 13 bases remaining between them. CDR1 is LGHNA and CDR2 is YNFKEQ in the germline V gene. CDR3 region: CASSHKRAEYGYTF. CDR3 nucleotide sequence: TGTGCCAGCAGCCATAAGAGGGCGGAATATGGCTACACCTTC.

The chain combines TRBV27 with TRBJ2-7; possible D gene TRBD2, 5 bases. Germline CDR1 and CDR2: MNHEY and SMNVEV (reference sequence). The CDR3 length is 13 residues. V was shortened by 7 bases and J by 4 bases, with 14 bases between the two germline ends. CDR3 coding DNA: TGTGCCAGCAAAGACCTGGGAGAGTACGAGCAGTACTTC. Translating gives CASKDLGEYEQYF.

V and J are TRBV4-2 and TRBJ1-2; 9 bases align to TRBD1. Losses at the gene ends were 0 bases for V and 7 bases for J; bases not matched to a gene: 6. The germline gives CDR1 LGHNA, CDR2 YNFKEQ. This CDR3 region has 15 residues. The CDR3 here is CASSQEGGQGSGYTF. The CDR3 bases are TGTGCCAGCAGCCAAGAAGGTGGACAGGGGTCTGGCTACACCTTC.

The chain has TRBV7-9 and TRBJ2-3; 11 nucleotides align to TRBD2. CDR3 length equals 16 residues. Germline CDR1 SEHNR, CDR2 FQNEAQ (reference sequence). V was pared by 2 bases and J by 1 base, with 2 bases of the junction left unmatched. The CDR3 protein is CASSLLAGGGTDTQYF. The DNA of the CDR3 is TGTGCCAGCAGCTTACTAGCGGGGGGCGGCACAGATACGCAGTATTTT.

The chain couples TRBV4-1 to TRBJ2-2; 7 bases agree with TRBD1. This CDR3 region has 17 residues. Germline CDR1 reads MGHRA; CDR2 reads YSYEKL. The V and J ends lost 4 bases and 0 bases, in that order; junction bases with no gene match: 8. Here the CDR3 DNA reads TGCGCCAGCAGCCCCCGGGACAGAATCTCGAACACCGGGGAGCTGTTTTTT. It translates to CASSPRDRISNTGELFF.

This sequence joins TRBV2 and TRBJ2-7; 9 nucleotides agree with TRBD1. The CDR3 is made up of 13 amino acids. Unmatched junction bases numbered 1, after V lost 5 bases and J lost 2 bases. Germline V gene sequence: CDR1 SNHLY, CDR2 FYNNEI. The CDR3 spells CASSWDRAYEQYF. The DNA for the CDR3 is TGTGCCAGCAGTTGGGACAGGGCCTACGAGCAGTACTTC.

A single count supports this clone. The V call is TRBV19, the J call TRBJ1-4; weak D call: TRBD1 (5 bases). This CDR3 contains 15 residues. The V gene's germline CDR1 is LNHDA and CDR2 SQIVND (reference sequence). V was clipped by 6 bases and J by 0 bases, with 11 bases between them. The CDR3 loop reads CASSSDRATNEKLFF. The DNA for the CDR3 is TGTGCCAGTAGCTCTGACAGAGCAACTAATGAAAAACTGTTTTTT. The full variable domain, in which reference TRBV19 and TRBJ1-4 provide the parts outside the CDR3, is DGGITQSPKYLFRKEGQNVTLSCEQNLNHDAMYWYRQDPGQGLRLIYYSQIVNDFQKGDIAEGYSVSREKKESFPLTVTSAQKNPTAFYLCASSSDRATNEKLFFGSGTQLSVL.

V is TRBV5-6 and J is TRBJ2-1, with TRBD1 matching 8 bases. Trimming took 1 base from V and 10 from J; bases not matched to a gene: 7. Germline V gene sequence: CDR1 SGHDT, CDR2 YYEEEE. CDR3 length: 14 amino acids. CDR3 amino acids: CASSLLTGGREQFF. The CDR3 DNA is TGTGCCAGCAGCTTGTTAACAGGGGGTAGGGAGCAGTTCTTC.